Listed here is a single TCR beta chain. Here immunoSEQ multiplex PCR was the method, and the copy in TCRdb shows in-frame clones only, minus some. This sample has 120,000 or so clones; 75% to 85% occur once, and the top ten carry approximately 26%. This sample is part of a study of T cell responses to AZD1222 COVID-19 vaccine. Germline CDR1 LNHDA, CDR2 SQIVND (reference sequence). The CDR3 has 14 residues. The V end was cut by 7 bases, the J end by 0 bases, with 10 bases between. Analysis merged second doses at about 4 or about 12 weeks. This rearrangement joins TRBV19 to TRBJ2-1; TRBD2 might be the D (6 bases). The source material was peripheral blood, sampled 28 days after the second AZD1222 dose. This clonotype was sampled from an adult who received the AZD1222 COVID-19 vaccine. The CDR3 spells CASNGGGSYNEQFF. The CDR3 coding sequence is TGTGCCAGTAACGGGGGAGGCTCCTACAATGAGCAGTTCTTC.